This T cell receptor (beta chain) was sequenced during a study of cytomegalovirus exposure and HLA in healthy donors. In the PCR, 60 Vbeta and 13 Jbeta primers were used. TCRdb's table, derived via immunoSEQ multiplex PCR, lists solely in-frame clones and lacks some. The sample shows tens of thousands of clones, 62% of them seen only once. As concerns this clone: What it binds is unknown.

Study-wide results and caveats: A later analysis found common viral pathogens apparently linked to several of the most significant clusters. Based on reports, TCR beta sequences accurately predicted HLA-A and HLA-B alleles for most subjects.

CDR1 and CDR2 (germline): MGHDK, SYGVNS. The CDR3 covers 14 residues. Trimming left V 3 bases short and J 4 bases short, with 7 bases between. The specimen was PBMCs. The chain employs TRBV25-1 and TRBJ2-6; D ambiguous. The source is a male donor in good health and CMV-seropositive. The CDR3 region has the DNA TGTGCCAGCAGTGATAAAACAGGGGCCAACGTCCTGACTTTC. Protein product: CASSDKTGANVLTF.